This T cell receptor beta chain was recovered during a study of cytomegalovirus exposure and HLA in healthy donors. Points from the study as a whole: Most likely, a cluster of highly shared sequence variants arose as a sequencing artifact. A later analysis associated 15,000 or so TCR beta sequences with HLA alleles at a 0.05 false discovery rate.

Per germline, CDR1 MGHRA and CDR2 YSYEKL. CDR3 length equals 12 residues. With respect to this clone: Its antigen is as yet unknown. One end of the junction does not line up with germline, which may come from a read error.

60 Vbeta and 13 Jbeta primers were used in PCR. This table comes from immunoSEQ multiplex PCR, and its TCRdb copy is limited to in-frame clones, with some not included. The sample records under 200,000 clones, roughly 70% being singletons. The chain joins TRBV4-1 to TRBJ1-2, with a tentative D call TRBD1 (5 bases). This sequence originates from a woman in her twenties or thirties in good health and CMV-seronegative. The specimen was PBMCs. Here the CDR3 DNA reads TGCGACAGCAGCCAGGGAGACTATGGCTACACCTTC. It yields the protein CDSSQGDYGYTF.